This T cell receptor (beta chain) was observed in a study of technical replicates of blood from several donors. This CDR3 is built from 15 residues. Germline V lookup: CDR1 MNHEY, CDR2 SMNVEV (reference sequence). Between the trimmed V and J ends, which lost 8 bases and 9 bases, there was a span of 23 bases. Sequencing was performed with immunoSEQ multiplex PCR; in TCRdb, only in-frame clones are kept and a portion is missing. This sample has over 50,000 clones, with roughly 86% found just once. The clonotype comes from a human donor in good health. Some clones in this sample may be carry-over from other donors' samples. V gene TRBV27 combines with J gene TRBJ2-1; D may be TRBD1 (6 bases). The sequencing sample was made of PBMCs. CDR3 DNA sequence: TGTGCCAGCCGACAGGTTCCCCCGACATTTGGTGAGCAGTTCTTC. Translation: CASRQVPPTFGEQFF.